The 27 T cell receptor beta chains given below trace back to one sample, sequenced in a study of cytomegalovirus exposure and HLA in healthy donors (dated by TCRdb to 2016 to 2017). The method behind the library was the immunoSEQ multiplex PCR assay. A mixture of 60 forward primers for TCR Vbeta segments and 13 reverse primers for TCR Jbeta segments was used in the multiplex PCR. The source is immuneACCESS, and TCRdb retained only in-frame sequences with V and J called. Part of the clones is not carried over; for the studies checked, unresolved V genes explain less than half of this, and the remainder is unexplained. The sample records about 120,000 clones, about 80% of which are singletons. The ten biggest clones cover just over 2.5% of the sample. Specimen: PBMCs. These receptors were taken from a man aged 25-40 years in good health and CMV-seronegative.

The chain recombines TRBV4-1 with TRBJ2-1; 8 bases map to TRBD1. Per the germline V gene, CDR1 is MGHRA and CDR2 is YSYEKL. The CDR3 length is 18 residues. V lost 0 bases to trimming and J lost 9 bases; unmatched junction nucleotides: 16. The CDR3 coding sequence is TGCGCCAGCAGCCAAGAAGGTTACAGGCAGGGGGCTCGTGGTGAGCAGTTCTTC. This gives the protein CASSQEGYRQGARGEQFF.

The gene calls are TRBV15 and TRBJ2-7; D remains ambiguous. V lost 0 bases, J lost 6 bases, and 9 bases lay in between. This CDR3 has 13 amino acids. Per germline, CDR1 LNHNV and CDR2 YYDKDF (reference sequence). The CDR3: CATSRDKPGEQYF. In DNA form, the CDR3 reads TGTGCCACCAGCAGAGATAAACCCGGCGAGCAGTACTTC. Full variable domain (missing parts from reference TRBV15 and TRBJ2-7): DAMVIQNPRYQVTQFGKPVTLSCSQTLNHNVMYWYQQKSSQAPKLLFHYYDKDFNNEADTPDNFQSRRPNTSFCFLDIRSPGLGDTAMYLCATSRDKPGEQYFGPGTRLTVT.

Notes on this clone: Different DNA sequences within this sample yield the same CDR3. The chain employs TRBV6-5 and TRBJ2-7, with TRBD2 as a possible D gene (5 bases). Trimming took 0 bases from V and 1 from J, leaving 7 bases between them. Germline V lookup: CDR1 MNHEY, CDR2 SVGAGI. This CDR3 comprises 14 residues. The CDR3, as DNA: TGTGCCAGCAGTTACTCCGGACTGTCCTACGAGCAGTACTTC. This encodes CASSYSGLSYEQYF.

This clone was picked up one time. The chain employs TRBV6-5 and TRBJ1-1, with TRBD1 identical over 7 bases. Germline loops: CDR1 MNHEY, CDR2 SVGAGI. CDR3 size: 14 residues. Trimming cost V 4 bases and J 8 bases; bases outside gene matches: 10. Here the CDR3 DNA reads TGTGCCAGCAGTTCAATCACAGGGGCAAAAGAAGCTTTCTTT. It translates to CASSSITGAKEAFF.

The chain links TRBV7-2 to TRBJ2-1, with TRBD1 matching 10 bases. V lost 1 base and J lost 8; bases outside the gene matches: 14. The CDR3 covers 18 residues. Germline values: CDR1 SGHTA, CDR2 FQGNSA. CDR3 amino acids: CASSLEMAGTGARHEQFF. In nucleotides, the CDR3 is TGTGCCAGCAGCTTAGAAATGGCCGGGACAGGGGCGAGGCATGAGCAGTTCTTC.

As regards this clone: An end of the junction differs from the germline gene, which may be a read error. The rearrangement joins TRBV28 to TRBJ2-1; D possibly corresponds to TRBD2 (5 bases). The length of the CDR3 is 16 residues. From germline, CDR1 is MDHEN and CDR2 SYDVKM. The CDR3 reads CASTPSWGEYYYEQFF. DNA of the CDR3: TGTGCCAGCACCCCATCGTGGGGAGAGTACTACTATGAGCAGTTCTTC.

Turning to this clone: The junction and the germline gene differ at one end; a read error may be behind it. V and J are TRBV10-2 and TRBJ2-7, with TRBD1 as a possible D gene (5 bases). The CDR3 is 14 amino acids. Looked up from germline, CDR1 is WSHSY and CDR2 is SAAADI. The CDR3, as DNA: TGCGCCAGCAGTGAGTCGACAGTCTCCTTCGAGCAGTACTTC. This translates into CASSESTVSFEQYF.

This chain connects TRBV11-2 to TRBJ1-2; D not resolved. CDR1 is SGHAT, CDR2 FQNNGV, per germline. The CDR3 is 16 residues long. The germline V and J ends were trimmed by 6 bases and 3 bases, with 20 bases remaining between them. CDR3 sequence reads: CASRGFKDRGYYGYTF. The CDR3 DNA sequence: TGTGCCAGCAGGGGATTCAAGGACCGAGGGTACTATGGCTACACCTTC.

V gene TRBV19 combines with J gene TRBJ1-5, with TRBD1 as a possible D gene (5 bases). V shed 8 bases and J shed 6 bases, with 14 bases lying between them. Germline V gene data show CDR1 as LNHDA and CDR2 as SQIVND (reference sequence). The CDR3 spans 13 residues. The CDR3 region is CASSNSGFQPQHF. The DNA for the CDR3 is TGTGCCAGTTCTAATTCAGGGTTTCAGCCCCAGCATTTT.

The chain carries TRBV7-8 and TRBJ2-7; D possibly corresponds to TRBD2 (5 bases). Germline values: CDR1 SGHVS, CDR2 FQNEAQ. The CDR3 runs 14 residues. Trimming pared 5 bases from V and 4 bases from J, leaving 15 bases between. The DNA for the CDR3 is TGTGCCAGCAGCCCAGGACTTTCCTTTTACGAGCAGTACTTC. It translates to CASSPGLSFYEQYF.

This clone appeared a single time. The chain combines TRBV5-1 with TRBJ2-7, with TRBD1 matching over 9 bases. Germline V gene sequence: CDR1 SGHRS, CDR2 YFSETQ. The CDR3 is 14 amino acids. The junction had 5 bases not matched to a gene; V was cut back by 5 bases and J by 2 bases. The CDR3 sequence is CASRYRQGAYEQYF. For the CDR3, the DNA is TGCGCCAGCAGGTATCGACAGGGGGCCTACGAGCAGTACTTC.

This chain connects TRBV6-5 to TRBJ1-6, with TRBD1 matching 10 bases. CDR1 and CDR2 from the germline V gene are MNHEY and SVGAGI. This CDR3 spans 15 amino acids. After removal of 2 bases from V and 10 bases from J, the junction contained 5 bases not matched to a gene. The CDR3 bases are TGTGCCAGCAGTTACGGACAGGGGGTTTCGTCACCCCTCCACTTT. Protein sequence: CASSYGQGVSSPLHF.

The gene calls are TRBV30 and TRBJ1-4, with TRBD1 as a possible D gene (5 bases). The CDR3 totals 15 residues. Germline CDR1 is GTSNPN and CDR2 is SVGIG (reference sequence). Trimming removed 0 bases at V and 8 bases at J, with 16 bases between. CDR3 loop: CAWSVRAGLVEKLFF. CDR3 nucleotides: TGTGCCTGGAGTGTACGGGCAGGGCTTGTAGAAAAACTGTTTTTT.

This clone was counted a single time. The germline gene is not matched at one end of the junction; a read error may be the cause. The CDR3 DNA reads TGTGCTAGCAGCTCCGCAGGGTCCCATAGCAATCAGCCCCAGCATTTT. It is translated as CASSSAGSHSNQPQHF. The chain carries TRBV7-7 and TRBJ1-5; maybe TRBD1 (5 bases). Germline values: CDR1 SSHAT, CDR2 FNYEAQ (reference sequence). The CDR3 loop spans 16 amino acids.

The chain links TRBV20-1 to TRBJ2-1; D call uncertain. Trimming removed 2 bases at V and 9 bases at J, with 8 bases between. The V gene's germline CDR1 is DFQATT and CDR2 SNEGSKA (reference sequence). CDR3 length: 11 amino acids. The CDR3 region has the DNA TGCAGTGCTAGACTAGTGCGTGAGCAGTTCTTC. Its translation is CSARLVREQFF.

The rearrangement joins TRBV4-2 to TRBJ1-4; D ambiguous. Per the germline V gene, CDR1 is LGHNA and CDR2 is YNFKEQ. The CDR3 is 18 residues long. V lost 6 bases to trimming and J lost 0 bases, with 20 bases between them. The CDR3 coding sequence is TGTGCCAGCAGTCTTACCCCCCTCACCCGGGCAACTAATGAAAAACTGTTTTTT. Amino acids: CASSLTPLTRATNEKLFF.

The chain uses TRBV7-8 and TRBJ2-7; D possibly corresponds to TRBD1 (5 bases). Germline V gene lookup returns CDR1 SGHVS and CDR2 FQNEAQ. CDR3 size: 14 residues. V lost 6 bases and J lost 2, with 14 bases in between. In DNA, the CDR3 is TGTGCCAGCAGAATGGGGCTCCCAACCTACGAGCAGTACTTC. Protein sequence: CASRMGLPTYEQYF.

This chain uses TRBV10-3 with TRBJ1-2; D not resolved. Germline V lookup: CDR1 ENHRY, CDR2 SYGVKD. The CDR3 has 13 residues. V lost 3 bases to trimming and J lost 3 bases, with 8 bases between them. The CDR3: CAISETDDYGYTF. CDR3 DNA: TGTGCCATCAGTGAAACAGACGACTATGGCTACACCTTC.

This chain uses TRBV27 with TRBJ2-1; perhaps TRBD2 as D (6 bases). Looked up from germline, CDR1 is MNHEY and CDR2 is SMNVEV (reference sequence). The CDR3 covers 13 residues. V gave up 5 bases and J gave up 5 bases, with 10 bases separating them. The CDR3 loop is CASSPRGNNEQFF. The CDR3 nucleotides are TGTGCCAGCAGTCCGCGGGGAAACAATGAGCAGTTCTTC.

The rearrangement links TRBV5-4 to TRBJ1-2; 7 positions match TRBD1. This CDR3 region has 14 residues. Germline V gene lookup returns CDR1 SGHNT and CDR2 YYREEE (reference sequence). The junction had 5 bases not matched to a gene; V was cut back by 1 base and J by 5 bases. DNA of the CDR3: TGTGCCAGCAGCTTGAAGGGGGCAGAGTATGGCTACACCTTC. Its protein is CASSLKGAEYGYTF.

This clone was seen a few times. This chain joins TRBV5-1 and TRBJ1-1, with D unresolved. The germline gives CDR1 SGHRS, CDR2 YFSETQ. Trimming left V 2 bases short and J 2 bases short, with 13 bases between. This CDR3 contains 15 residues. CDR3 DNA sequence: TGCGCCAGCAGCTTAATGGCCAGAAAAAACACTGAAGCTTTCTTT. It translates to CASSLMARKNTEAFF.

CDR3 loop: CASSTEAGGPCEQFF. DNA of the CDR3: TGTGCCAGCAGTACGGAAGCGGGAGGGCCGTGTGAGCAGTTCTTC. The rearrangement uses TRBV11-2 and TRBJ2-1; 10 bases match TRBD2. CDR3 size: 15 residues. Trimming took 6 bases from V and 9 from J; bases not matched to a gene: 11. Germline-derived CDR1 and CDR2 are SGHAT and FQNNGV. Combining the CDR3 with reference TRBV11-2 and TRBJ2-1 gives the whole variable domain EAGVAQSPRYKIIEKRQSVAFWCNPISGHATLYWYQQILGQGPKLLIQFQNNGVVDDSQLPKDRFSAERLKGVDSTLKIQPAKLEDSAVYLCASSTEAGGPCEQFFGPGTRLTVL.

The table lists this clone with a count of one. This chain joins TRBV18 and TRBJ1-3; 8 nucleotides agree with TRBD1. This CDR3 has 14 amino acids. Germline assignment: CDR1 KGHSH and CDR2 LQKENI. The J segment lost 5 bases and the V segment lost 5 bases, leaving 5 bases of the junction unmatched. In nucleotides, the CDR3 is TGTGCCAGCTCAACTCAGGGGGCGAGAAACACCATATATTTT. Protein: CASSTQGARNTIYF.

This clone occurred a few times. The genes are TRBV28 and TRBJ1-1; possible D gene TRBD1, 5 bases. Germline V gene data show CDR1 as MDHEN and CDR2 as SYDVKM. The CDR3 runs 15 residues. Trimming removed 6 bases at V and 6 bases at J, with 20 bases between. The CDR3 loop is CASRRSGFSAPEAFF. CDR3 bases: TGTGCCAGCAGGCGGTCAGGGTTTTCAGCTCCTGAAGCTTTCTTT.

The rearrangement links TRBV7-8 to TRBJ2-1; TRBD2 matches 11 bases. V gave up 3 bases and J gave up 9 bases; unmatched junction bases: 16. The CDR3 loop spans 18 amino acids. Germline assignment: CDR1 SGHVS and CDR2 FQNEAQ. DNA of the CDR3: TGTGCCAGCAGCTTCAAAGAGGAACTAGCGGGAGAAGGGACTGAGCAGTTCTTC. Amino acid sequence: CASSFKEELAGEGTEQFF.

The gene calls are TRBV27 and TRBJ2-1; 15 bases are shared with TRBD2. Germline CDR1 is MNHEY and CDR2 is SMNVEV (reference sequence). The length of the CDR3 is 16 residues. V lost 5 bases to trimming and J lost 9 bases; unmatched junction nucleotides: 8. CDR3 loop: CASSPRQGLAGGEQFF. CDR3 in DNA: TGTGCCAGCAGTCCTCGACAGGGACTAGCGGGAGGTGAGCAGTTCTTC.

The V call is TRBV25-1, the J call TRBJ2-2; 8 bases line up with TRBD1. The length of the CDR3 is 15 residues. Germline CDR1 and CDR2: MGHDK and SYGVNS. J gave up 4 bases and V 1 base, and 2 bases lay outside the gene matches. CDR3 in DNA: TGTGCCAGCAGTGAATCCAGGGGGCCCACCGGGGAGCTGTTTTTT. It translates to CASSESRGPTGELFF.